The entry below describes one T cell receptor beta chain. Its specificity is not known. Per the germline V gene, CDR1 is MDHEN and CDR2 is SYDVKM. The trim removed 5 bases at V and 6 bases at J, leaving 3 bases unmatched. This CDR3 has 13 amino acids. This record comes from a study of cytomegalovirus exposure and HLA in healthy donors. Findings and limits, study-wide: 164 TCR beta chains were listed as cytomegalovirus-associated. The classifier reportedly diagnosed cytomegalovirus status with high specificity and sensitivity.

Sequencing used immunoSEQ multiplex PCR; TCRdb keeps in-frame clones, though not all of them. Of roughly 110,000 clones in the sample, 88% were seen once. The chain employs TRBV28 and TRBJ2-2; 7 bases map to TRBD1. This TCR came from a woman younger than 35 in good health and CMV-seropositive. The sequencing input was PBMCs. This CDR3 reads CASSQGGPGELFF. The CDR3 bases are TGTGCCAGCAGTCAAGGGGGCCCCGGGGAGCTGTTTTTT.